Presented here are 30 T cell receptor beta chains from one specimen sequenced in a study of neurological immune-mediated disorders. TCRdb processed the 5' RACE reads anew with MiXCR; each CDR3 protein has one entry. The table records about 59,000 distinct CDR3 sequences, roughly 13% of them present only once. The sample consisted of PBMCs. These receptors all come from a woman aged 60-70 years with HTLV-1-associated myelopathy (HAM/TSP).

This clonotype was counted many times. The gene calls are TRBV5-1 and TRBJ2-4; 14 nucleotides align to TRBD2. Germline values: CDR1 SGHRS, CDR2 YFSETQ. The V gene end was trimmed by 4 bases and the J gene end by 3 bases; junction bases not matched to a gene: 15. This CDR3 is 20 amino acids long. CDR3 sequence reads: CASSLDRLAGGPAGKNIQYF. In nucleotides, the CDR3 is TGCGCCAGCAGCCTGGATAGACTAGCGGGAGGGCCTGCGGGCAAAAACATTCAGTACTTC.

This clonotype was seen repeatedly, ten times or more. The chain is built from TRBV5-1 and TRBJ1-2; tentative D call: TRBD1 (5 bases). Germline-derived CDR1 and CDR2 are SGHRS and YFSETQ. There are 15 residues in the CDR3. Trimming pared 4 bases from V and 4 bases from J, leaving 17 bases between. Here the CDR3 reads CASSPGTAGSYGYTF. In nucleotides, the CDR3 is TGCGCCAGCAGCCCCGGGACTGCCGGTAGCTATGGCTACACCTTC.

This clonotype was seen ten or more times. This chain uses TRBV27 with TRBJ2-7; TRBD1 matches at 8 bases. CDR1 is MNHEY, CDR2 SMNVEV, per germline (reference sequence). The CDR3 is 16 amino acids. After removal of 7 bases from V and 3 bases from J, the junction contained 14 bases not matched to a gene. The CDR3 sequence: CASKFRARTGNYEQYF. CDR3 nucleotides: TGTGCCAGCAAATTTCGGGCCCGGACAGGGAACTACGAGCAGTACTTC.

The chain has TRBV5-6 and TRBJ1-5; 11 bases agree with TRBD1. Germline V gene sequence: CDR1 SGHDT, CDR2 YYEEEE. J gave up 5 bases and V 4 bases, and 5 bases lay outside the gene matches. The CDR3 runs 15 residues. CDR3 sequence reads: CASSLSDRGHQPQHF. The CDR3 DNA reads TGTGCCAGCAGCCTATCGGACAGGGGGCATCAGCCCCAGCATTTT. Full variable domain (rest looked up from reference TRBV5-6 and TRBJ1-5): DAGVTQSPTHLIKTRGQQVTLRCSPKSGHDTVSWYQQALGQGPQFIFQYYEEEERQRGNFPDRFSGHQFPNYSSELNVNALLLGDSALYLCASSLSDRGHQPQHFGDGTRLSIL.

V and J are TRBV4-1 and TRBJ2-1; D uncertain. The CDR3 covers 13 residues. From germline, CDR1 is MGHRA and CDR2 YSYEKL. V dropped 0 bases and J dropped 9 bases, with 9 bases sitting between them. CDR3 sequence: CASSQDTELEQFF. CDR3 DNA sequence: TGCGCCAGCAGCCAAGATACGGAACTTGAGCAGTTCTTC.

This clonotype was seen many times. This chain connects TRBV10-3 to TRBJ1-3; D uncertain. CDR3 size: 17 residues. V lost 2 bases to trimming and J lost 0 bases, with 14 bases between them. Looked up from germline, CDR1 is ENHRY and CDR2 is SYGVKD. CDR3 coding DNA: TGTGCCATCAGTGAGGCGGGAGGAGAAGGCTCTGGAAACACCATATATTTT. Its translation: CAISEAGGEGSGNTIYF.

This clonotype was counted ten times or more. V usage is TRBV5-6 and J usage is TRBJ2-1; D unclear. The CDR3 has 16 amino acids. The germline V gene has CDR1 SGHDT and CDR2 YYEEEE. The germline V and J ends were trimmed by 0 bases and 0 bases, with 10 bases remaining between them. Written as DNA, the CDR3 is TGTGCCAGCAGCTTGGTGGGGTCAAACTCCTACAATGAGCAGTTCTTC. Translation gives CASSLVGSNSYNEQFF.

This clonotype was counted many times. The CDR3 spells CASSLRTSGRAVEYF. The CDR3 bases are TGTGCCAGCAGCTTACGGACTAGCGGGAGGGCCGTTGAGTACTTC. The chain links TRBV5-4 to TRBJ2-7, with 15 bases that match TRBD2. Germline trimming cut 2 bases from V and 11 bases from J; bases unmatched to any gene: 8. This CDR3 has 15 residues. CDR1 SGHNT and CDR2 YYREEE come from the germline V gene (reference sequence).

This clonotype has a single count. The V and J genes are TRBV5-5 and TRBJ2-7; the match to TRBD1 covers 7 bases. Germline-derived CDR1 and CDR2 are SGHKS and YYEKEE (reference sequence). The V segment lost 7 bases and the J segment 2 bases; nucleotides outside the gene matches: 3. This CDR3 comprises 12 residues. CDR3 in amino acids: CASGDSAYEQYF. For the CDR3, the DNA is TGTGCCAGCGGGGACAGTGCCTACGAGCAGTACTTC.

This clonotype was counted ten times or more. This sequence joins TRBV28 and TRBJ2-7; 9 bases align to TRBD1. The germline V gene encodes CDR1 MDHEN and CDR2 SYDVKM. The CDR3 has 15 residues. V dropped 3 bases and J dropped 1; count of bases not matched to a gene: 4. The CDR3 region has the DNA TGTGCCAGCAGTTTCCGGGACAGGGTTTCCTACGAGCAGTACTTC. Its protein is CASSFRDRVSYEQYF. The variable domain in full, with the rest retrieved from reference TRBV28 and TRBJ2-7, is DVKVTQSSRYLVKRTGEKVFLECVQDMDHENMFWYRQDPGLGLRLIYFSYDVKMKEKGDIPEGYSVSREKKERFSLILESASTNQTSMYLCASSFRDRVSYEQYFGPGTRLTVT.

Concerning this clonotype itself: This may stem from a read error, because a much larger clone lies one nucleotide away. This chain links TRBV20-1 with TRBJ2-7, with D possibly TRBD1 on 5 matching bases. The CDR3 is 12 amino acids. V was pared by 2 bases and J by 6 bases, with 11 bases between. The germline gives CDR1 DFQATT, CDR2 SNEGSKA (reference sequence). The CDR3 DNA sequence: TGCAGTGCTAGATGTGGGGCCAGCGAGCAGTACTTC. This translates into CSARCGASEQYF.

This clonotype was recorded many times. This chain joins TRBV20-1 and TRBJ1-2; 8 bases are shared with TRBD1. V trimming: 6 bases; J trimming: 3 bases; junction bases outside the gene matches: 3. Germline lookup yields CDR1 DFQATT and CDR2 SNEGSKA (reference sequence). The CDR3 has 12 residues. The CDR3 reads CSAPDRDYGYTF. CDR3 bases: TGCAGTGCCCCGGACAGGGACTATGGCTACACCTTC.

On this clonotype: The limits of the CDR3 on the DNA are not certain, so only TCRdb's listed CDR3 is given. The chain couples TRBV7-9 to TRBJ2-7; the table's D call TRBD1 went unverified against the DNA. The CDR3 extends over 20 residues, inclusive of both ends. Germline V lookup: CDR1 SEHNR, CDR2 FQNEAQ (reference sequence). The CDR3 loop reads CASSFYICSARPGGRYEQYF.

This clonotype was detected ten times or more. The V gene is TRBV7-8, the J gene TRBJ1-2; D not certain. This CDR3 contains 13 residues. The ends were cut back, 1 base at V and 4 bases at J, with 7 bases in the middle. Germline loops: CDR1 SGHVS, CDR2 FQNEAQ. In nucleotides, the CDR3 is TGTGCCAGCAGCTTAGAATTGGGCTATGGCTACACCTTC. Amino acid sequence: CASSLELGYGYTF.

This clonotype was detected only once. This chain uses TRBV6-5 with TRBJ1-1, with D perhaps TRBD1 (5 bases). The CDR3 length is 15 residues. Per the germline V gene, CDR1 is MNHEY and CDR2 is SVGAGI. Trimming stripped 0 bases from V and 0 bases from J, with 8 bases between. This CDR3 is CASSYSGTLNTEAFF. CDR3 nucleotides: TGTGCCAGCAGTTACTCGGGGACCCTGAACACTGAAGCTTTCTTT.

This clonotype was counted many times. Here the CDR3 reads CSVEDRLRGTAKNIQYF. CDR3 nucleotides: TGCAGCGTTGAAGACCGGCTCAGGGGGACAGCCAAAAACATTCAGTACTTC. V usage is TRBV29-1 and J usage is TRBJ2-4, with 7 nucleotides matching TRBD1. CDR3 length: 17 amino acids. Trimming took 0 bases from V and 0 from J; bases not matched to a gene: 8. Germline CDR1 reads SQVTM; CDR2 reads ANQGSEA.

The chain couples TRBV5-5 to TRBJ1-1, with a possible D match to TRBD1 (6 bases). The CDR3 extends over 15 amino acids. Per the germline V gene, CDR1 is SGHKS and CDR2 is YYEKEE (reference sequence). Trimming stripped 6 bases from V and 6 bases from J, with 21 bases between. The CDR3 loop reads CASNMGGARGAEAFF. The CDR3 nucleotides are TGTGCCAGCAACATGGGGGGGGCAAGGGGGGCTGAAGCTTTCTTT. The variable domain in full, completed from reference TRBV5-5 and TRBJ1-1, reads DAGVTQSPTHLIKTRGQQVTLRCSPISGHKSVSWYQQVLGQGPQFIFQYYEKEERGRGNFPDRFSARQFPNYSSELNVNALLLGDSALYLCASNMGGARGAEAFFGQGTRLTVV.

This clonotype has at least ten counts. This rearrangement joins TRBV20-1 to TRBJ2-7; 7 bases align to TRBD2. This CDR3 is 14 amino acids long. Germline CDR1 reads DFQATT; CDR2 reads SNEGSKA (reference sequence). With V trimmed by 5 bases and J by 2 bases, 9 bases remained unmatched. CDR3 amino acids: CSALELAVTYEQYF. CDR3 in DNA: TGCAGTGCTCTGGAGCTAGCGGTTACCTACGAGCAGTACTTC.

As concerns this clonotype: At one end the junction does not follow the germline gene, possibly because of a read error. The rearrangement links TRBV20-1 to TRBJ2-3, with 12 bases aligning to TRBD2. Germline CDR1 DFQATT, CDR2 SNEGSKA (reference sequence). The CDR3 length is 19 residues. CDR3 DNA sequence: TGCAGTGCTAGAGCCGGACTAGCGGGAACTGGGACTAGCACAGATACGCAGTGTTTT. This codes for CSARAGLAGTGTSTDTQCF.

This clonotype has a count of ten or more. This chain links TRBV9 with TRBJ1-2, with D perhaps matching TRBD1 (5 bases). From germline, CDR1 is SGDLS and CDR2 YYNGEE. The CDR3 totals 13 residues. Between the trimmed V and J ends, which lost 0 bases and 4 bases, there was a span of 7 bases. This CDR3 reads CASSVEGPYGYTF. As DNA, the CDR3 is TGTGCCAGCAGCGTAGAGGGACCCTATGGCTACACCTTC.

In its sample, this clonotype was seen many times. The V and J genes are TRBV5-1 and TRBJ2-4; 9 bases match TRBD1. The V gene's germline CDR1 is SGHRS and CDR2 YFSETQ. The CDR3 has 17 amino acids. The ends lost 4 bases at V and 5 bases at J; junction bases unmatched: 13. The CDR3 spells CASSPPPGQGGENIQYF. The CDR3 bases are TGCGCCAGCAGCCCACCACCGGGACAGGGAGGTGAAAACATTCAGTACTTC.

This clonotype was seen ten or more times. The V and J genes are TRBV5-1 and TRBJ2-1; 10 positions agree with TRBD2. The V segment lost 3 bases and the J segment 3 bases; nucleotides outside the gene matches: 3. CDR1 and CDR2 (germline): SGHRS, YFSETQ. The CDR3 runs 15 residues. The CDR3, as DNA: TGCGCCAGCAGCTGGACTAGCGGAGACTACAATGAGCAGTTCTTC. Its translation is CASSWTSGDYNEQFF.

The table lists this clonotype with many counts. The chain has TRBV28 and TRBJ2-7; D possibly corresponds to TRBD1 (6 bases). V was shortened by 2 bases and J by 0 bases, with 17 bases between the two germline ends. The CDR3 is made up of 17 amino acids. The germline CDR1 and CDR2 sequences are MDHEN and SYDVKM. The CDR3 DNA sequence: TGTGCCAGCAGTTTAATCGGGGCAGGGGACGACTCCTACGAGCAGTACTTC. It specifies CASSLIGAGDDSYEQYF.

This clonotype was seen repeatedly, ten times or more. This chain connects TRBV5-1 to TRBJ2-2; D might be TRBD2 (5 bases). V lost 4 bases and J lost 3, with 7 bases in between. There are 13 residues in the CDR3. Germline CDR1 reads SGHRS; CDR2 reads YFSETQ. CDR3 nucleotide sequence: TGCGCCAGCAGCCCCGGGGACACCGGGGAGCTGTTTTTT. Translation gives CASSPGDTGELFF.

This clonotype appeared many times. The chain links TRBV5-1 to TRBJ2-1; 8 nucleotides agree with TRBD2. The V segment lost 0 bases and the J segment 6 bases; nucleotides outside the gene matches: 5. The CDR3 has 15 amino acids. Germline V gene sequence: CDR1 SGHRS, CDR2 YFSETQ. CDR3 loop: CASSLASGSGNEQFF. The CDR3 coding sequence is TGCGCCAGCAGCTTGGCCAGCGGGAGTGGCAATGAGCAGTTCTTC.

This clonotype was seen repeatedly, ten times or more. The J gene is TRBJ1-2, the V gene TRBV5-1; D is uncertain. Per the germline V gene, CDR1 is SGHRS and CDR2 is YFSETQ. This CDR3 region has 13 residues. Trimming removed 4 bases at V and 0 bases at J, with 7 bases between. The chain's CDR3 is CASSRNSNYGYTF. CDR3 DNA: TGCGCCAGCAGCAGGAATTCTAACTATGGCTACACCTTC.

This clonotype was picked up many times. This chain links TRBV6-1 with TRBJ1-4; TRBD1 aligns across 9 bases. The CDR3 sequence is 16 residues long. The junction had 10 bases not matched to a gene; V was cut back by 5 bases and J by 6 bases. Germline lookup yields CDR1 MNHNS and CDR2 SASEGT. In DNA, the CDR3 is TGTGCCAGCAGTCCCCCCCGCGGGACAGGGTATGAAAAACTGTTTTTT. Residues: CASSPPRGTGYEKLFF.

In its sample, this clonotype was seen many times. The chain recombines TRBV3-1 with TRBJ1-5; D is ambiguous. With 3 bases removed from V and 4 bases from J, the gap between germline ends came to 10 bases. The CDR3 length is 14 residues. Germline lookup yields CDR1 LGHDT and CDR2 YNNKEL (reference sequence). CDR3 sequence reads: CASSHLTNNQPQHF. Here the CDR3 DNA reads TGTGCCAGCAGCCACCTAACAAATAATCAGCCCCAGCATTTT. Together with reference TRBV3-1 and TRBJ1-5, the CDR3 gives the full variable domain: DTAVSQTPKYLVTQMGNDKSIKCEQNLGHDTMYWYKQDSKKFLKIMFSYNNKELIINETVPNRFSPKSPDKAHLNLHINSLELGDSAVYFCASSHLTNNQPQHFGDGTRLSIL.

This clonotype was seen ten or more times. The rearrangement joins TRBV7-6 to TRBJ2-3; a possible D gene is TRBD2 (6 bases). The CDR3 consists of 16 residues. V was cut by 5 bases and J by 0 bases, with 15 bases left in between. From germline, CDR1 is SGHVS and CDR2 FNYEAQ. The CDR3: CASSPTGTLSTDTQYF. CDR3 nucleotide sequence: TGTGCCAGCAGCCCAACCGGGACTCTAAGCACAGATACGCAGTATTTT. The variable domain in full, with the rest retrieved from reference TRBV7-6 and TRBJ2-3, is GAGVSQSPRYKVTKRGQDVALRCDPISGHVSLYWYRQALGQGPEFLTYFNYEAQQDKSGLPNDRFSAERPEGSISTLTIQRTEQRDSAMYRCASSPTGTLSTDTQYFGPGTRLTVL.

This clonotype was counted at least ten times. CDR3: CASSPGGKPTNTEAFF. The CDR3 DNA follows: TGTGCCAGCAGCCCGGGGGGGAAGCCAACGAACACTGAAGCTTTCTTT. The gene calls are TRBV11-2 and TRBJ1-1; D is perhaps TRBD1 (5 bases). Trimming pared 5 bases from V and 1 base from J, leaving 17 bases between. The CDR3 runs 16 residues. Germline V lookup: CDR1 SGHAT, CDR2 FQNNGV. The entire variable domain, with the rest obtained from reference TRBV11-2 and TRBJ1-1, is as follows: EAGVAQSPRYKIIEKRQSVAFWCNPISGHATLYWYQQILGQGPKLLIQFQNNGVVDDSQLPKDRFSAERLKGVDSTLKIQPAKLEDSAVYLCASSPGGKPTNTEAFFGQGTRLTVV.